This T cell receptor beta chain appears in the sequencing data of a study of T-cell reconstitution after alpha-beta-depleted transplantation in children. For TCRbeta, the library was prepared with unique molecular identifiers. TCRdb reanalysed the PCR reads using MiXCR and keeps one entry per CDR3 protein. The table records about 300,000 distinct CDR3 sequences, over 9% of them present only once. This clonotype was seen more than once but under ten times. Its cognate antigen is unknown. Study observations and caveats: Recipient T cells and thymic progenitors that survived gave rise to the high TCRbeta diversity observed at day 60 in some patients.

CDR1 MDHEN and CDR2 SYDVKM come from the germline V gene. The CDR3 runs 12 residues. Trimming pared 2 bases from V and 5 bases from J, leaving 4 bases between. Material: PBMCs, obtained before TCRalphabeta/CD19-depleted stem cell transplant. The chain joins TRBV28 to TRBJ2-1; no clear D. The receptor's source is a boy younger than two with acute myeloid leukemia, due to receive a stem cell transplant. The CDR3 DNA reads TGTGCCAGCAGTTTAGACGACAATGAGCAGTTCTTC. This translates into CASSLDDNEQFF.